This is a list of T cell receptor beta chains from one sample in a study of technical replicates of blood from a few donors. Libraries were prepared by immunoSEQ multiplex PCR; TCRdb keeps only in-frame clonotypes and omits some of them. The sample consists of about 88,000 clones, roughly 93% of them appearing once. Sequenced material: T cells isolated from PBMCs. These receptors originate from a human donor in good health. Both conserved end residues are part of each CDR3. The order of the fields is V gene, J gene, CDR3 protein.

TRBV6-4,TRBJ2-1,CASRWTSGDTEQFF
TRBV10-3,TRBJ2-2,CAISRSGTGHTGELFF
TRBV5-4,TRBJ2-7,CASSKKGLAPSYEQYF
TRBV7-9,TRBJ2-2,CASSLSGSTGELFF
TRBV6-1,TRBJ1-4,CATRDGTANEKLFF
TRBV7-8,TRBJ1-5,CASSAGTAGNQPQHF
TRBV7-9,TRBJ2-2,CASRQYRQNTGELFF
TRBV18,TRBJ2-5,CASSEEGLAGASGETQYF
TRBV5-8,TRBJ1-1,CASSFWDRDYINTEAFF
TRBV19,TRBJ2-7,CASSIGTGGEYEQYF
TRBV6-5,TRBJ2-7,CATKSGTSAGEYF
TRBV6-1,TRBJ1-2,CASSEAPSRFYGYTF
TRBV6-5,TRBJ1-1,CASQGEDWNTEAFF
TRBV4-1,TRBJ2-7,CASSKVEQTYEQYF
TRBV15,TRBJ1-1,CATSSPVWGDNTEAFF
TRBV18,TRBJ2-7,CASSPARTLDEQYF
TRBV14,TRBJ2-7,CASSQGTGFLYEQYF
TRBV6-6,TRBJ1-2,CASRPGANYGYTF
TRBV14,TRBJ2-5,CASSHYTRAPYQETQYF
TRBV27,TRBJ1-2,CASSGSRGGYTF
TRBV15,TRBJ2-5,CATSRDRGGPGTQYF
TRBV6-1,TRBJ1-5,CASSEVRVNNQPQHF
TRBV7-9,TRBJ2-3,CASIPLTSGTDTQYF
TRBV19,TRBJ2-3,CASSTGTGGPQDTQYF
TRBV5-4,TRBJ2-2,CASSLILAGGLTGELFF
TRBV11-3,TRBJ2-2,CASSLGLGRDTGELFF
TRBV19,TRBJ2-3,CARVAGGQGDTQYF
TRBV27,TRBJ2-1,CASRSDRGSYNEQFF
TRBV19,TRBJ2-1,CASSRQGAYNEQFF
TRBV27,TRBJ2-3,CASSSTITDTQYF
TRBV27,TRBJ2-1,CASSLWGTGGYNEQFF
TRBV9,TRBJ1-6,CASSGQQGFSNSPLHF